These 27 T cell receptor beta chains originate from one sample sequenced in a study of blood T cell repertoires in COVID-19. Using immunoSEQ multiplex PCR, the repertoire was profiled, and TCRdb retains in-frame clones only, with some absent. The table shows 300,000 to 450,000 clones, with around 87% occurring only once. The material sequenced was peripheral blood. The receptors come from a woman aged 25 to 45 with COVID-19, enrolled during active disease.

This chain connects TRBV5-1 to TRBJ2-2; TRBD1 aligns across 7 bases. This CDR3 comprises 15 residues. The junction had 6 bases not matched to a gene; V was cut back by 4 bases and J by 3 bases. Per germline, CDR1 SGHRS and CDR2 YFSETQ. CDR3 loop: CASSARGSDTGELFF. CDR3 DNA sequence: TGCGCCAGCAGCGCCAGGGGGTCTGACACCGGGGAGCTGTTTTTT.

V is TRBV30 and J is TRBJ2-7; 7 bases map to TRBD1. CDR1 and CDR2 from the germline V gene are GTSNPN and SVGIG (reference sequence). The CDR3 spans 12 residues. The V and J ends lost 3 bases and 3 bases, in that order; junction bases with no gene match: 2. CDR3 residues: CAWRDRYYEQYF. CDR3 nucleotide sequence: TGTGCCTGGAGGGACAGGTACTACGAGCAGTACTTC.

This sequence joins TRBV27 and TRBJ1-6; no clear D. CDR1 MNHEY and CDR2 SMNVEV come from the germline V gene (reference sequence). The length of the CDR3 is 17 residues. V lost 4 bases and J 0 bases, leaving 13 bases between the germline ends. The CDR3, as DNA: TGTGCCAGCAGTTATGGGCAGCCGAGCTCCTATAATTCACCCCTCCACTTT. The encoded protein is CASSYGQPSSYNSPLHF.

The CDR3 nucleotides read TGTGCCAGCACTCGGGGGGTCGGGTCCGAGCAGTACTTC. Translation: CASTRGVGSEQYF. The V gene is TRBV6-5, the J gene TRBJ2-7; 7 nucleotides match TRBD2. Germline V gene lookup returns CDR1 MNHEY and CDR2 SVGAGI. The CDR3 covers 13 residues. The V and J ends lost 7 bases and 6 bases, in that order; junction bases with no gene match: 9.

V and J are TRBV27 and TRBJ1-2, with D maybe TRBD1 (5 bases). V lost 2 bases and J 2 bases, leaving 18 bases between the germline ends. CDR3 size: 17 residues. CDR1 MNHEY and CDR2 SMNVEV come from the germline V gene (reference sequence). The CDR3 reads CASSLVFTGASNYGYTF. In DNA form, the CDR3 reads TGTGCCAGCAGTTTAGTTTTTACAGGCGCTTCGAACTATGGCTACACCTTC.

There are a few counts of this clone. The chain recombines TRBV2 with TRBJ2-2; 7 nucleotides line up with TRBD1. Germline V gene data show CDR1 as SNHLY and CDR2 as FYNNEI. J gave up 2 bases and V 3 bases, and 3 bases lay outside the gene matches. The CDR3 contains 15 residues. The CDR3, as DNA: TGTGCCAGCAGTGACGACAGGGTCAACACCGGGGAGCTGTTTTTT. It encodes CASSDDRVNTGELFF.

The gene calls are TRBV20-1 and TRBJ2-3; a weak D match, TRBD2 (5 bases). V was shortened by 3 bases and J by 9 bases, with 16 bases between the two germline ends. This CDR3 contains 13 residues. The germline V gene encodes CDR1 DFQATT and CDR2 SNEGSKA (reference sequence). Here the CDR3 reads CSASETTSDTQYF. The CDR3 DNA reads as TGCAGTGCTAGTGAAACTACTAGTGACACGCAGTATTTT.

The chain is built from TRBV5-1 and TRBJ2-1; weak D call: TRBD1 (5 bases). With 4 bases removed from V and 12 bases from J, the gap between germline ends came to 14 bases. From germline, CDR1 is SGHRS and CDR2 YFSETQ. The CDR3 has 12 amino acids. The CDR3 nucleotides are TGCGCCAGCAGCCTACGAGACAGCGTGCAGTTCTTC. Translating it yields CASSLRDSVQFF.

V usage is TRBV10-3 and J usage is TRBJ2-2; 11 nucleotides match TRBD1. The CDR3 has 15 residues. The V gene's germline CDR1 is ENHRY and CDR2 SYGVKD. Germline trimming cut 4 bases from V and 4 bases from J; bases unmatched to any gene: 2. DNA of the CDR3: TGTGCCATCAGTGTAGGGACAGGGGGCACCGGGGAGCTGTTTTTT. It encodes CAISVGTGGTGELFF.

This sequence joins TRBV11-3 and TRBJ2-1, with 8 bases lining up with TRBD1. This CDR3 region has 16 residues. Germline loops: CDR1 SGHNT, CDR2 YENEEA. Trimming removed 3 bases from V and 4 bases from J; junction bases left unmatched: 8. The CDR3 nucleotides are TGTGCCAGCAGCTTCCCCGGACAGGGAGGATACAATGAGCAGTTCTTC. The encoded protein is CASSFPGQGGYNEQFF.

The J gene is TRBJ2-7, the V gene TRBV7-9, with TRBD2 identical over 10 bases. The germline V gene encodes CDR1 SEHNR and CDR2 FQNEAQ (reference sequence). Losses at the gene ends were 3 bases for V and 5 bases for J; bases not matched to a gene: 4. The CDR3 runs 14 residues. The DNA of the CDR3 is TGTGCCAGCAGCTTGAGCGGGAGGGCCGACGAGCAGTACTTC. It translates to CASSLSGRADEQYF.

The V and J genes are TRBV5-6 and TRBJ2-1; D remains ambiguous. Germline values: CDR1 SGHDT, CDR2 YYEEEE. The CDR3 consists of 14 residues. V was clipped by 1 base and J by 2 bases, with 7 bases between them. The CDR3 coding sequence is TGTGCCAGCAGCTTGCCCCTCGCCTACAATGAGCAGTTCTTC. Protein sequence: CASSLPLAYNEQFF.

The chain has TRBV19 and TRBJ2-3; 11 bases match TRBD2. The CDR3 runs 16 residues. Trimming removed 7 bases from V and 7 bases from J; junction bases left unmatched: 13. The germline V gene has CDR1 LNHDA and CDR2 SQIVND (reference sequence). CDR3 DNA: TGTGCCAGTACTGATACTAGCGGGAGATCGGGGTATACGCAGTATTTT. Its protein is CASTDTSGRSGYTQYF.

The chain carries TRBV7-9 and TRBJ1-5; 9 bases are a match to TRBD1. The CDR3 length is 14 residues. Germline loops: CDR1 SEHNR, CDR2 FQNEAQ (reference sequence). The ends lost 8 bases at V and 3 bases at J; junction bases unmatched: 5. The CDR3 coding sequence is TGTGCCAGCTCCGGGACAGGGTTCAATCAGCCCCAGCATTTT. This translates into CASSGTGFNQPQHF.

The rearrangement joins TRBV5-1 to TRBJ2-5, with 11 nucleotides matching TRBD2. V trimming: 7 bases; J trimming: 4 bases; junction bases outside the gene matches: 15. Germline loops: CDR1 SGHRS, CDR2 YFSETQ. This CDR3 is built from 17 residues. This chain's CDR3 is CASSRSSTSGSLETQYF. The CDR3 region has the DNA TGCGCCAGCTCAAGGAGTAGCACTAGCGGGAGTCTAGAGACCCAGTACTTC.

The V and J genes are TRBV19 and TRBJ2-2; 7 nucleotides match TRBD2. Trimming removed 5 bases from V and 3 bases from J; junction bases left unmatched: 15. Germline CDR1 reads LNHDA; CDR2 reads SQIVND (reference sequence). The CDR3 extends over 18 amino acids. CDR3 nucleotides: TGTGCCAGTAGTCCCTATTACCTAGCGGCGGGGGACACCGGGGAGCTGTTTTTT. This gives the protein CASSPYYLAAGDTGELFF.

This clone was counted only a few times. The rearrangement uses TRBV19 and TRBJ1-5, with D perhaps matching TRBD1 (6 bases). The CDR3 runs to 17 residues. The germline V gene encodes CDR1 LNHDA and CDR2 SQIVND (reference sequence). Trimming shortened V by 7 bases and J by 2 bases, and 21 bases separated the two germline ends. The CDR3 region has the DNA TGTGCCAGTATCGCACAGGGCTTGTCCAGGGGCAATCAGCCCCAGCATTTT. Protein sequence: CASIAQGLSRGNQPQHF.

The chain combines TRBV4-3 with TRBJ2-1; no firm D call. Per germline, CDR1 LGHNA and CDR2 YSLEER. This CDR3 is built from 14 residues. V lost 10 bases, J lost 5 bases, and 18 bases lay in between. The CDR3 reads CATSERSAHNEQFF. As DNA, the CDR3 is TGCGCCACAAGCGAGAGAAGTGCCCACAATGAGCAGTTCTTC.

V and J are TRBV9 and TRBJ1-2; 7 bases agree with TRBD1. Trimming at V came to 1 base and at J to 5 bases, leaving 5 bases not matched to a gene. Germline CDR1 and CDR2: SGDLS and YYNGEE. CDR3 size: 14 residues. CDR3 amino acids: CASSVQGGSYGYTF. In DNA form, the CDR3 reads TGTGCCAGCAGCGTACAAGGGGGCTCTTATGGCTACACCTTC.

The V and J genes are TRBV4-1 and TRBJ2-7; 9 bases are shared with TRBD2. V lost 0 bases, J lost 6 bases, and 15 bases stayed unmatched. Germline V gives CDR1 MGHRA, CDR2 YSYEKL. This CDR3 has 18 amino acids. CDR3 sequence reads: CASSQEVTGASGISEQYF. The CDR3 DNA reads TGCGCCAGCAGCCAAGAAGTGACCGGGGCTAGCGGGATTTCCGAGCAGTACTTC.

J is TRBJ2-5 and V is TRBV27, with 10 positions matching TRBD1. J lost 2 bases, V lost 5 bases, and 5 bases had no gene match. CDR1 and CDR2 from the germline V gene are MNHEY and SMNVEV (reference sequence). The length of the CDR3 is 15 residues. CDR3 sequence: CASSPDRGKQETQYF. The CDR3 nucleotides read TGTGCCAGCAGTCCGGACAGGGGGAAACAAGAGACCCAGTACTTC.

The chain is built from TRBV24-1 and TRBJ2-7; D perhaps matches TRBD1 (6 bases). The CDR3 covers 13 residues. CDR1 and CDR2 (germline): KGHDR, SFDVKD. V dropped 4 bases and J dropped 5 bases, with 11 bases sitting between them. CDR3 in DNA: TGTGCCACCAGTGAGGCAGGGGAAAACGAGCAGTACTTC. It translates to CATSEAGENEQYF.

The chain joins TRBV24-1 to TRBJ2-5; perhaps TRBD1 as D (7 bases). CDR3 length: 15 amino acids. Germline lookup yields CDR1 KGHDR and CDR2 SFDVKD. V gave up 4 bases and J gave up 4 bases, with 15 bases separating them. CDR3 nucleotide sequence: TGTGCCACCAGTGACCCCCCAGGGGGGAGAGAGACCCAGTACTTC. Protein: CATSDPPGGRETQYF.

The CDR3 is CASSTWTSGSTDTQYF. CDR3 in DNA: TGTGCCAGCAGCACATGGACTAGCGGGAGCACAGATACGCAGTATTTT. The rearrangement joins TRBV11-2 to TRBJ2-3; TRBD2 matches 11 bases. Germline V gene sequence: CDR1 SGHAT, CDR2 FQNNGV. J lost 0 bases, V lost 5 bases, and 4 bases had no gene match. The CDR3 consists of 16 residues.

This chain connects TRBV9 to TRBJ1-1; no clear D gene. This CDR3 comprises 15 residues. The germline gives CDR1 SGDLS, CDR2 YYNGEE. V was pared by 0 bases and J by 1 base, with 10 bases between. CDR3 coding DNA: TGTGCCAGCAGCGTAGATGGGCAACCGAACACTGAAGCTTTCTTT. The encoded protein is CASSVDGQPNTEAFF.

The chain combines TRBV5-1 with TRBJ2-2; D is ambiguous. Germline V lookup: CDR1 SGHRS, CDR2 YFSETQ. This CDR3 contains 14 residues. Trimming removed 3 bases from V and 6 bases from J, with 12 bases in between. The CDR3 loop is CASSSNMVAGELFF. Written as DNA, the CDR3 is TGCGCCAGCAGCTCAAATATGGTAGCCGGGGAGCTGTTTTTT.

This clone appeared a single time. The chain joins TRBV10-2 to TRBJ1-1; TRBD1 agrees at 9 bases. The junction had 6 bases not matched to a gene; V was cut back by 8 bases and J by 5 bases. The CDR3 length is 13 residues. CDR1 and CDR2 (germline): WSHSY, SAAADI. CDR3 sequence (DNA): TGCGCCAGCTATACAGGGGGCAGGACTGAAGCTTTCTTT. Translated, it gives CASYTGGRTEAFF.